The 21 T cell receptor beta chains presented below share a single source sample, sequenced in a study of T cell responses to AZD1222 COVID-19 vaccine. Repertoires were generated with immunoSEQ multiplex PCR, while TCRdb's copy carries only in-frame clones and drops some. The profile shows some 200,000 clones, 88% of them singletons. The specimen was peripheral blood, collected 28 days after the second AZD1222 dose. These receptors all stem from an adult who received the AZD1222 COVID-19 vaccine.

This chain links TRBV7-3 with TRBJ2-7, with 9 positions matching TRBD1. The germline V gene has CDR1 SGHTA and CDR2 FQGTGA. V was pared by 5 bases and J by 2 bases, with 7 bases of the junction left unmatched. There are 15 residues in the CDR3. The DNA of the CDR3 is TGTGCCAGCAGCCCAGACGGACAGGGGACCTACGAGCAGTACTTC. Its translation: CASSPDGQGTYEQYF.

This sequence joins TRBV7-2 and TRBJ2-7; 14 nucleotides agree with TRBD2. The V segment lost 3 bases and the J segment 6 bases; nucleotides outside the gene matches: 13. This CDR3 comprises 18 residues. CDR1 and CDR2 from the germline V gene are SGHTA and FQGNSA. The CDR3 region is CASSFTTRLAGGSSEQYF. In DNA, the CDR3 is TGTGCCAGCAGCTTCACCACGAGACTAGCGGGAGGGTCCAGCGAGCAGTACTTC. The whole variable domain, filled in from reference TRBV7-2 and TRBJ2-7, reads GAGVSQSPSNKVTEKGKDVELRCDPISGHTALYWYRQSLGQGLEFLIYFQGNSAPDKSGLPSDRFSAERTGGSVSTLTIQRTQQEDSAVYLCASSFTTRLAGGSSEQYFGPGTRLTVT.

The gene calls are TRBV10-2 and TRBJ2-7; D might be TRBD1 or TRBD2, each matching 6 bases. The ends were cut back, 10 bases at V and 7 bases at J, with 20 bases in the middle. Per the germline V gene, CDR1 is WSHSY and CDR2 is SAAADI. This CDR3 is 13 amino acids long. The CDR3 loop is CATHFRGAREQYF. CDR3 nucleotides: TGCGCCACCCATTTTAGGGGGGCGCGTGAGCAGTACTTC.

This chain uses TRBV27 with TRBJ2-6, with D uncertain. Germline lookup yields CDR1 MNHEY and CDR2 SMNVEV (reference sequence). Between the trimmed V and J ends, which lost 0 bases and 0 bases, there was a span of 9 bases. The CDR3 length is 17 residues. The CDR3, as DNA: TGTGCCAGCAGTTTATCAGTCTGGCGCTCTGGGGCCAACGTCCTGACTTTC. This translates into CASSLSVWRSGANVLTF.

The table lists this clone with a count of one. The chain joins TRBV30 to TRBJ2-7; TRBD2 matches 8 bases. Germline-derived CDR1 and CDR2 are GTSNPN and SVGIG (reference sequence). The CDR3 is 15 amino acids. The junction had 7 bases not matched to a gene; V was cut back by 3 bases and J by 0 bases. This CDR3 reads CAWRPGGAGSYEQYF. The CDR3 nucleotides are TGTGCCTGGAGGCCCGGGGGGGCGGGCTCCTACGAGCAGTACTTC.

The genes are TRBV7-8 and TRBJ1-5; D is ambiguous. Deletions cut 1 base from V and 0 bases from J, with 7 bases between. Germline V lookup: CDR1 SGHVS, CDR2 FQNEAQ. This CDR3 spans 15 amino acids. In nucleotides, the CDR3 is TGTGCCAGCAGCTTAGGGAGGGTTAGCAATCAGCCCCAGCATTTT. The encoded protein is CASSLGRVSNQPQHF.

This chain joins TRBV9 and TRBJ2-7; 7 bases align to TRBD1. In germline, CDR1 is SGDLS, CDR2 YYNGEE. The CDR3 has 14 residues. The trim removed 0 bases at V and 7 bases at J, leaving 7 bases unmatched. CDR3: CASSVDRGEREQYF. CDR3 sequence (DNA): TGTGCCAGCAGCGTAGACAGGGGAGAGAGGGAGCAGTACTTC.

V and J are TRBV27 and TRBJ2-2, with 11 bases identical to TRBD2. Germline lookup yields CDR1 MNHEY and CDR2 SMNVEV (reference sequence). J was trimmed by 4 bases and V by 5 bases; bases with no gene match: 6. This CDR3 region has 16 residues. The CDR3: CASSIAGGHRTGELFF. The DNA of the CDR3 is TGTGCCAGCAGTATAGCGGGAGGGCATCGCACCGGGGAGCTGTTTTTT.

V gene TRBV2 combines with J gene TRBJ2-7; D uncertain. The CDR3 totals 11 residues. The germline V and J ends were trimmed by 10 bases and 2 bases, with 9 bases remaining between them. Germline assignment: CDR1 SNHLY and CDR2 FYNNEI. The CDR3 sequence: CATGPAYEQYF. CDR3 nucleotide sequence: TGTGCCACCGGACCGGCCTACGAGCAGTACTTC.

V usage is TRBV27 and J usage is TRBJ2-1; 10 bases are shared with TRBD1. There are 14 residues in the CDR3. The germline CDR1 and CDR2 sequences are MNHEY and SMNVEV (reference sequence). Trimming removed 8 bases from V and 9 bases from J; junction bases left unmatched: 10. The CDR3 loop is CASGGDRGFTEQFF. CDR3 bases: TGTGCCAGCGGGGGGGACAGGGGATTCACTGAGCAGTTCTTC.

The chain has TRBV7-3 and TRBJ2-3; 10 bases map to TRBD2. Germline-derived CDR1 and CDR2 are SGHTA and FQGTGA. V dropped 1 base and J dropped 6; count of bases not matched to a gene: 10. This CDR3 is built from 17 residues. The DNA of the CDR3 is TGTGCCAGCAGCTTAATGGCTAGCGGGAGTGGGGCGGATACGCAGTATTTT. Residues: CASSLMASGSGADTQYF.

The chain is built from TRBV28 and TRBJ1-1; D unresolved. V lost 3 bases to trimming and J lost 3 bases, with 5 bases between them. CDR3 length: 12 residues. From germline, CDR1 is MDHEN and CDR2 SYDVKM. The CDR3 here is CASSLGYTEAFF. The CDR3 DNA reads TGTGCCAGCAGTTTGGGGTACACTGAAGCTTTCTTT.

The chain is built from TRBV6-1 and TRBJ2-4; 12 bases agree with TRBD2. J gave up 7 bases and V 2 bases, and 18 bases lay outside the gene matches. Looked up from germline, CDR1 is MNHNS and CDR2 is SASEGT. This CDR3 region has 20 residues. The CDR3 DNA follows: TGTGCCAGCAGTGAATTGGGGACAGGGCCCACTAGCGGGAGGCGGAACATTCAGTACTTC. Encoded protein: CASSELGTGPTSGRRNIQYF.

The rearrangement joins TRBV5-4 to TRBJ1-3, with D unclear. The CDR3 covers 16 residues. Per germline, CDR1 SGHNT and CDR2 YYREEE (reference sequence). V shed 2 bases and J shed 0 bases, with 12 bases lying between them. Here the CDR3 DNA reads TGTGCCAGCAGCTTTGTCGGGAGAGTCTCTGGAAACACCATATATTTT. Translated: CASSFVGRVSGNTIYF. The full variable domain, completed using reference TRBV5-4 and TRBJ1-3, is ETGVTQSPTHLIKTRGQQVTLRCSSQSGHNTVSWYQQALGQGPQFIFQYYREEENGRGNFPPRFSGLQFPNYSSELNVNALELDDSALYLCASSFVGRVSGNTIYFGEGSWLTVV.

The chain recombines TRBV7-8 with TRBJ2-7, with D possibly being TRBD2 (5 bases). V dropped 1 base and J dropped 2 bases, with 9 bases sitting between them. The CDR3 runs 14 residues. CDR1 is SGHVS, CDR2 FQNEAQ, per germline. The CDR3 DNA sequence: TGTGCCAGCAGCTTAGACGGAGGTGCCTACGAGCAGTACTTC. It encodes CASSLDGGAYEQYF.

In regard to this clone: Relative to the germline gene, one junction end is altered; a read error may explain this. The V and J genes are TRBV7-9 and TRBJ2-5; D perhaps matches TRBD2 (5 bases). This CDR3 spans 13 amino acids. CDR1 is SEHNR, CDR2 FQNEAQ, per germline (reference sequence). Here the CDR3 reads CASSGPPPGSGDF. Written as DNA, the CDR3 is TGTGCCAGCAGCGGACCCCCCCCGGGGTCCGGGGACTTC.

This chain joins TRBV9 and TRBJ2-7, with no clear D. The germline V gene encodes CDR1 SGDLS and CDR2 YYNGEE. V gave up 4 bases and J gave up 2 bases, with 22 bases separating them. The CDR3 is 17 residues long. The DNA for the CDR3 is TGTGCCAGCAGCCCTCGAAGGTTTGGGTCGGCCCCCTACGAGCAGTACTTC. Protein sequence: CASSPRRFGSAPYEQYF. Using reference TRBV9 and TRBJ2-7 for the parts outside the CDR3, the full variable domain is DSGVTQTPKHLITATGQRVTLRCSPRSGDLSVYWYQQSLDQGLQFLIQYYNGEERAKGNILERFSAQQFPDLHSELNLSSLELGDSALYFCASSPRRFGSAPYEQYFGPGTRLTVT.

CDR3 residues: CASSLVPPNEQYF. In nucleotides, the CDR3 is TGTGCCAGCAGCTTGGTACCCCCCAACGAGCAGTACTTC. V usage is TRBV5-4 and J usage is TRBJ2-7, with D hard to call. The V gene lost 0 bases and the J gene lost 5 bases, with 9 bases spanning the gap. Germline V gene sequence: CDR1 SGHNT, CDR2 YYREEE (reference sequence). CDR3 length equals 13 residues.

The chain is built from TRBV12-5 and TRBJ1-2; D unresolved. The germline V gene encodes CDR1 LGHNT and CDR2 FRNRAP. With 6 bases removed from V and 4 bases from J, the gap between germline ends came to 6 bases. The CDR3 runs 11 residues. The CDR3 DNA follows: TGTGCTAGTGGAATGGGCTATGGCTACACCTTC. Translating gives CASGMGYGYTF.

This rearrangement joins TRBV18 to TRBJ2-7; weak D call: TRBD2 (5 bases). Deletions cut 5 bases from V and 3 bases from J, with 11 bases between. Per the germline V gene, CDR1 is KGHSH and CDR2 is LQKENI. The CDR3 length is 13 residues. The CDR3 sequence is CASSASSLYEQYF. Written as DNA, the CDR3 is TGTGCCAGCTCAGCTAGCAGCCTCTACGAGCAGTACTTC.

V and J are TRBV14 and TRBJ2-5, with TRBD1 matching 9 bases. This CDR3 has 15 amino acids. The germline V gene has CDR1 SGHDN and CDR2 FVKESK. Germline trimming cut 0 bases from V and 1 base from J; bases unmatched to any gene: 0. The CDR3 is CASSQETGGQETQYF. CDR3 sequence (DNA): TGTGCCAGCAGCCAAGAGACAGGGGGCCAAGAGACCCAGTACTTC.